Listed below are T cell receptor beta chains from one sample, sequenced in a study of blood T cells in healthy people across ages. MiXCR was run by TCRdb on the 5' RACE reads, yielding one entry per CDR3 protein. Here the sample spans about 800,000 distinct CDR3 sequences, roughly 25% being singletons. The same data also went into a second study, on T cells of mothers and their children.

The sample comprised blood. All receptors come from a boy younger than 18 in good health. The CDR3 runs from the conserved cysteine through the conserved F or W. The D gene is left open where the match is weak. Not every row has a clone size; where given, it reads once, few, many or a size class.

v_gene	j_gene	d_gene	abundance	len	CDR3nt	CDR3aa
TRBV7-8	TRBJ1-1	TRBD1	-	14	TGTGCCAGCAGCCCCCGACAGGGGAAGGCTGAAGCTTTCTTT	CASSPRQGKAEAFF
TRBV12-3/TRBV12-4	TRBJ1-6	-	-	13	TGTGCCAGCAAAGCGGACGGCTTCTCACCCCTCCACTTT	CASKADGFSPLHF
TRBV11-3	TRBJ2-7	-	-	13	TGTGCCAGCAGCGAAAGGGACGTTTCCGAGCAGTACTTC	CASSERDVSEQYF
TRBV7-2	TRBJ2-3	-	few	15	TGTGCCAGCAGCTTAGTAGGGGGACTCACAGATACGCAGTATTTT	CASSLVGGLTDTQYF
TRBV30	TRBJ2-5	-	few	14	TGTGCCTGGAGTAGTGGGAGTAGCCAAGAGACCCAGTACTTC	CAWSSGSSQETQYF
TRBV28	TRBJ1-3	TRBD1	few	13	TGTGCCAGCAGGGAGGGGGCGAGAAACACCATATATTTT	CASREGARNTIYF
TRBV20-1	TRBJ1-5	-	many	15	TGCAGTGCTAGAGATCTTCTGCGGGGAAATCAGCCCCAGCATTTT	CSARDLLRGNQPQHF
TRBV6-2/TRBV6-3	TRBJ2-5	-	-	14	TGTGCCAGCAGTTCAGACTGGAACCAAGAGACCCAGTACTTC	CASSSDWNQETQYF
TRBV7-2	TRBJ2-7	-	-	14	TGTGCCAGCAGCTTAGATACAGTCACCTACGAGCAGTACTTC	CASSLDTVTYEQYF
TRBV20-1	TRBJ2-1	TRBD1	few	17	TGCAGTGTTTGGTCGGAAGGGACAGGGGTCTCCTACAATGAGCAGTTCTTC	CSVWSEGTGVSYNEQFF
TRBV29-1	TRBJ2-2	TRBD2	few	14	TGCAGCGTTGGGGCGGGAGGACCCACCGGGGAGCTGTTTTTT	CSVGAGGPTGELFF
TRBV5-1	TRBJ2-7	TRBD1	-	14	TGCGCCAGCAGCTGGGACAGGGGTGTCGACGAGCAGTACTTC	CASSWDRGVDEQYF
TRBV2	TRBJ2-1	TRBD1	-	13	TGTACACGAGGGACAGGGGGGGCCAATGAGCAGTTCTTC	CTRGTGGANEQFF
TRBV9	TRBJ2-5	-	few	17	TGTGCCAGCAGCGTAAGCAGGGACGGAGGGACCCAAGAGACCCAGTACTTC	CASSVSRDGGTQETQYF
TRBV4-3	TRBJ2-1	-	-	13	TGCGCCAGCAGCCAAGTATCAAGGTTCGAGCAGTTCTTC	CASSQVSRFEQFF
TRBV28	TRBJ2-2	TRBD1	few	17	TGTGCCAGCAGTTTATACAGGGGGCTCCCGAACACCGAGGAGCTGTTTTTT	CASSLYRGLPNTEELFF
TRBV4-2	TRBJ1-6	-	many	15	TGTGCCAGCAGCCAAGATCGTCGGGGGAACTCACCCCTCCACTTT	CASSQDRRGNSPLHF
TRBV14	TRBJ2-5	-	-	13	TGTGCCAGCAGCCAAGTAACAGGGAAAACCCAGTACTTC	CASSQVTGKTQYF
TRBV7-2	TRBJ2-5	TRBD2	-	13	TGTGCCAGCAGCGGGACTAGCGTGGGGACCCAGTACTTC	CASSGTSVGTQYF
TRBV7-9	TRBJ2-7	-	-	14	TGTGCCAGCAGCGGTCGACAGAGAGCCTACGAGCAGTACTTC	CASSGRQRAYEQYF
TRBV4-3	TRBJ2-7	-	-	13	TGCGCCAGCAGCCACAACAGGGTACACGAGCAGTACTTC	CASSHNRVHEQYF
TRBV6-2/TRBV6-3	TRBJ1-1	-	few	15	TGTGCCAACAGTTCTCTAAAAGGTCCGAACACTGAAGCTTTCTTT	CANSSLKGPNTEAFF
TRBV20-1	TRBJ2-5	-	few	14	TGCAGTGCTAGAGAGCCAAGTCGGGGCGAGACCCAGTACTTC	CSAREPSRGETQYF
TRBV6-5	TRBJ2-6	-	-	13	TGTGCCAGCAGTTCCTATCCGTCTGGCGTCCTGACTTTC	CASSSYPSGVLTF
TRBV28	TRBJ2-1	-	many	11	TGTGCCAGCAGCCCCCTCAATGAGCAGTTCTTC	CASSPLNEQFF
TRBV28	TRBJ1-5	TRBD1	few	15	TGTGCGCTTCAGGCGACAGGGGGCGGCAATCAGCCCCAGCATTTT	CALQATGGGNQPQHF
TRBV20-1	TRBJ1-1	TRBD1	few	14	TGCAGTGCTAGTTCGGGACAGGAGAACACTGAAGCTTTCTTT	CSASSGQENTEAFF
TRBV4-3	TRBJ2-2	TRBD1	-	14	TGCGCCAGCAGCCAGGACAGGGCCCCCGGGGAGCTGTTTTTT	CASSQDRAPGELFF
TRBV29-1	TRBJ2-1	TRBD2	-	14	TGCAGCGCAAGAGCGGGGGGAGGAGGGAATGAGCAGTTCTTC	CSARAGGGGNEQFF
TRBV20-1	TRBJ2-7	-	-	14	TGCAGTGCCCCCTTGAGACACACCTCCTACGTGCAGTACTTC	CSAPLRHTSYVQYF
TRBV9	TRBJ2-1	TRBD2	few	17	TGTGCCAGCAGCGTAGGAGGTAGCGGGGGACTTTACAATGAGCAGTTCTTC	CASSVGGSGGLYNEQFF
TRBV7-2	TRBJ2-5	-	-	13	TGTGCCAGCAGCTTACCAACGCTGCTGACCCAGTACTTC	CASSLPTLLTQYF
TRBV7-6	TRBJ1-1	-	-	16	TGTGCCAGCAGCCCCCTCGCGGGGATTGTAAGCACTGAAGCTTTCTTT	CASSPLAGIVSTEAFF
TRBV28	TRBJ2-6	-	-	14	TGTGCCAGCAGTCAAAACTCTGGGGCCAACGTCCTGACTTTC	CASSQNSGANVLTF
TRBV27	TRBJ2-2	TRBD2	few	15	TGTGCCAGCAGTACTAGCGGTAGTGGCGGCGGGGAGCTGTTTTTT	CASSTSGSGGGELFF
TRBV20-1	TRBJ2-7	-	-	14	TGCAGCGCTAGAGCCAGGACAGAAAACTACGAGCAGTACTTC	CSARARTENYEQYF
TRBV27	TRBJ2-1	-	once	15	TGTGCCAGCACCTGGACAGCGATAGACTACAATGAGCAGTTCTTC	CASTWTAIDYNEQFF
TRBV7-8	TRBJ2-7	TRBD2	few	17	TGTGCCAGCAGCCCTCGTGTTGGTCTAGCGGCTACCTACGAGCAGTACTTC	CASSPRVGLAATYEQYF
TRBV2	TRBJ2-1	TRBD2	few	17	TGTGCCAGCAGCGATGGAATACCGGGACTAAGCCTCAATGAGCAGTTCTTC	CASSDGIPGLSLNEQFF
TRBV6-4	TRBJ1-1	TRBD1	-	16	TGTGCTAGCAGTGCGACAGGGGGGGTAGGTAACACTGAAGCTTTCTTT	CASSATGGVGNTEAFF
TRBV6-6	TRBJ2-7	-	-	15	TGTGCCAGCAGTCGAACCCCGGAGGGGGCCTACGAGCAGTACTTC	CASSRTPEGAYEQYF
TRBV7-9	TRBJ2-7	-	-	16	TGTGCCAGCAGCTTTCAGGGCCCCACGGGGGCCTACGAGCAGTACTTC	CASSFQGPTGAYEQYF
TRBV29-1	TRBJ1-2	-	few	13	TGCAGCGTTGAAACGGGGTCAGGCAGGGGCTACACCTTC	CSVETGSGRGYTF
TRBV28	TRBJ1-1	TRBD1	many	12	TGTGCCAGCCGTGGGACAGGGACTGAAGCTTTCTTT	CASRGTGTEAFF